A single sample gave rise to the 20 T cell receptor beta chains below, sequenced in a study of regulatory T cells in long-lasting Graves disease. As to time point: persistent/refractory GD, antithyroid drugs over 5 years with positive TRAb. The TCR library was prepared using RNA isolated from PBMCs. Arm-PCR of CDR3 regions and iRepertoire HTBI primers were the basis on which TCR beta libraries were built. TCRdb used MiXCR to reprocess the multiplex PCR reads, holding one entry per CDR3 protein. Of about 470,000 distinct CDR3 sequences detected, roughly a fifth appear once; the ten largest clones hold roughly 7.7%. The sequences come from peripheral blood mononuclear cells (PBMCs), collected when the disease was refractory, from a patient treated with antithyroid drugs. The receptors were sampled from a female donor with Graves disease.

This clonotype has just a few counts. The V call is TRBV19, the J call TRBJ1-1, with unresolved D. With 3 bases removed from V and 0 bases from J, the gap between germline ends came to 8 bases. CDR1 is LNHDA, CDR2 SQIVND, per germline (reference sequence). This CDR3 has 14 amino acids. This CDR3 is CASSMASLNTEAFF. CDR3 nucleotides: TGTGCCAGTAGTATGGCATCCTTGAACACTGAAGCTTTCTTT.

This sequence joins TRBV3-1 and TRBJ2-1; maybe TRBD1 (6 bases). V lost 5 bases and J lost 9, with 14 bases in between. This CDR3 comprises 13 residues. In germline, CDR1 is LGHDT, CDR2 YNNKEL (reference sequence). The CDR3 DNA reads as TGTGCCAGCAGCGGGGCCCCGGACAGTGAGCAGTTCTTC. This translates into CASSGAPDSEQFF.

The rearrangement uses TRBV3-1 and TRBJ2-7; no clear D. V lost 3 bases and J lost 2, with 8 bases in between. The length of the CDR3 is 13 residues. Germline V gives CDR1 LGHDT, CDR2 YNNKEL (reference sequence). The CDR3 nucleotides read TGTGCCAGCAGCCAGCGTTCCGCCTACGAGCAGTACTTC. Amino acid sequence: CASSQRSAYEQYF.

V usage is TRBV18 and J usage is TRBJ1-4, with D perhaps TRBD1 (5 bases). The CDR3 extends over 15 amino acids. CDR1 and CDR2 (germline): KGHSH, LQKENI. Trimming removed 1 base at V and 5 bases at J, with 11 bases between. The CDR3 coding sequence is TGTGCCAGCTCACCACTTAGGGACCTGAATGAAAAACTGTTTTTT. It yields the protein CASSPLRDLNEKLFF.

About this clonotype itself: A read error is likely, as this CDR3 ends without the conserved phenylalanine or tryptophan. The DNA is left out, because the CDR3 cannot be placed on it with certainty; the CDR3 is given as TCRdb lists it. This chain links TRBV19 with TRBJ1-1; TRBD1, the D gene given by the table, was not confirmed from the DNA. The CDR3 region is 13 residues in length, termini included. From germline, CDR1 is LNHDA and CDR2 SQIVND (reference sequence). CDR3 amino acids: CASSIEEEPGQGT.

J is TRBJ1-3 and V is TRBV2; a possible D gene is TRBD1 (6 bases). Germline CDR1 SNHLY, CDR2 FYNNEI. This CDR3 is 14 amino acids long. V gave up 6 bases and J gave up 3 bases, with 12 bases separating them. CDR3 nucleotide sequence: TGTGCCAGCAGAGAGGGGACACTTGGAAACACCATATATTTT. Amino acid sequence: CASREGTLGNTIYF.

The sample holds a few counts of this clonotype. The chain joins TRBV6-2 or TRBV6-3 to TRBJ2-4, with no clear D. CDR3 length equals 15 residues. The V end lost 2 bases, the J end lost 0 bases, and 8 bases lay between the germline ends. Germline CDR1 MNHEY, CDR2 SVGEGT. The CDR3 nucleotides are TGTGCCAGCAGTTACGGCGGTATAGCCAAAAACATTCAGTACTTC. The encoded protein is CASSYGGIAKNIQYF.

J is TRBJ2-3 and V is TRBV13; a possible D gene is TRBD2 (6 bases). Germline V gene sequence: CDR1 PRHDT, CDR2 FYEKMQ (reference sequence). CDR3 size: 15 residues. V lost 5 bases, J lost 5 bases, and 17 bases lay in between. CDR3 in DNA: TGTGCCAGCAGCCCTACCGCCCTCGGGGGAGATACGCAGTATTTT. It encodes CASSPTALGGDTQYF. The variable domain in full, completed from reference TRBV13 and TRBJ2-3, reads AAGVIQSPRHLIKEKRETATLKCYPIPRHDTVYWYQQGPGQDPQFLISFYEKMQSDKGSIPDRFSAQQFSDYHSELNMSSLELGDSALYFCASSPTALGGDTQYFGPGTRLTVL.

This clonotype was picked up many times. V gene TRBV11-2 combines with J gene TRBJ2-5, with D possibly TRBD2 on 5 matching bases. Germline V gene data show CDR1 as SGHAT and CDR2 as FQNNGV. This CDR3 contains 14 residues. Between the trimmed V and J ends, which lost 5 bases and 5 bases, there was a span of 15 bases. The CDR3 DNA reads as TGTGCCAGCAGCCCCCCTACGGGGTACGAGACCCAGTACTTC. This sequence encodes CASSPPTGYETQYF. Variable domain in full (rest from reference TRBV11-2 and TRBJ2-5): EAGVAQSPRYKIIEKRQSVAFWCNPISGHATLYWYQQILGQGPKLLIQFQNNGVVDDSQLPKDRFSAERLKGVDSTLKIQPAKLEDSAVYLCASSPPTGYETQYFGPGTRLLVL.

This rearrangement joins TRBV6-1 to TRBJ1-5; no firm D call. Per germline, CDR1 MNHNS and CDR2 SASEGT. This CDR3 is built from 13 residues. The V gene lost 7 bases and the J gene lost 3 bases, with 10 bases spanning the gap. Here the CDR3 reads CASTDISNQPQHF. The CDR3 nucleotides read TGTGCCAGCACCGACATTTCCAATCAGCCCCAGCATTTT.

The sample holds many counts of this clonotype. This chain connects TRBV28 to TRBJ2-7; a weak D match, TRBD2 (6 bases). The CDR3 length is 16 residues. V dropped 3 bases and J dropped 3 bases, with 18 bases sitting between them. CDR1 and CDR2 from the germline V gene are MDHEN and SYDVKM. The CDR3 coding sequence is TGTGCCAGCAGTTTCGAGGAATGGGGGGTTAACTACGAGCAGTACTTC. Translating gives CASSFEEWGVNYEQYF. The full variable domain, its missing parts supplied by reference TRBV28 and TRBJ2-7, is DVKVTQSSRYLVKRTGEKVFLECVQDMDHENMFWYRQDPGLGLRLIYFSYDVKMKEKGDIPEGYSVSREKKERFSLILESASTNQTSMYLCASSFEEWGVNYEQYFGPGTRLTVT.

This clonotype was recorded at least ten times. J is TRBJ2-7 and V is TRBV12-3 or TRBV12-4; the D is unclear. V gave up 1 base and J gave up 7 bases, with 8 bases separating them. This CDR3 is built from 12 residues. CDR3 DNA sequence: TGTGCCAGCAGTTTAGGGTTTGGGGAGCAGTACTTC. It translates to CASSLGFGEQYF.

V gene TRBV3-1 combines with J gene TRBJ2-7, with 14 bases identical to TRBD2. The CDR3 loop spans 18 amino acids. V shed 4 bases, J shed 0 bases, and the junction held 8 bases outside the gene matches. Germline V gene sequence: CDR1 LGHDT, CDR2 YNNKEL (reference sequence). DNA for the CDR3: TGTGCCAGCAGCCTGCGGACTAGCGGGAGGTGGGACTCCTACGAGCAGTACTTC. Protein: CASSLRTSGRWDSYEQYF.

This clonotype was seen repeatedly, ten times or more. V gene TRBV28 combines with J gene TRBJ1-5; D is unresolved. Per the germline V gene, CDR1 is MDHEN and CDR2 is SYDVKM. CDR3 length equals 11 residues. V was shortened by 6 bases and J by 3 bases, with 3 bases between the two germline ends. CDR3 loop: CASSFNQPQHF. CDR3 coding DNA: TGTGCCAGCAGCTTCAATCAGCCCCAGCATTTT.

This chain connects TRBV6-9 to TRBJ1-1; perhaps TRBD1 as D (5 bases). The CDR3 spans 18 residues. Per the germline V gene, CDR1 is MNHGY and CDR2 is SVAAGI. The ends were cut back, 3 bases at V and 0 bases at J, with 20 bases in the middle. CDR3 DNA: TGTGCCAGCAGTTACTCGAATTGGGGCACCGAAATGAACACTGAAGCTTTCTTT. This encodes CASSYSNWGTEMNTEAFF.

A note on this clonotype: Since a much larger clone is just one base distant, this may be a read error. The chain employs TRBV6-1 and TRBJ2-7, with D hard to call. Trimming removed 6 bases from V and 6 bases from J, with 18 bases in between. The CDR3 contains 14 residues. From germline, CDR1 is MNHNS and CDR2 SASEGT. CDR3: CASSPPKMQGEQYF. In DNA form, the CDR3 reads TGTGCCAGCAGCCCACCCAAGATGCAAGGCGAGCAGTACTTC.

J is TRBJ1-5 and V is TRBV7-9; D gene unclear. The CDR3 length is 13 residues. Trimming removed 4 bases from V and 5 bases from J, with 9 bases in between. Per the germline V gene, CDR1 is SEHNR and CDR2 is FQNEAQ (reference sequence). CDR3 amino acids: CASSSTIDQPQHF. The CDR3 coding sequence is TGTGCCAGCAGCTCAACAATAGATCAGCCCCAGCATTTT.

This clonotype was seen only a few times. This sequence joins TRBV13 and TRBJ1-1; D gene uncertain. Germline loops: CDR1 PRHDT, CDR2 FYEKMQ (reference sequence). The CDR3 runs to 14 residues. Trimming removed 1 base at V and 5 bases at J, with 11 bases between. The CDR3 is CASSLVVSGTEAFF. The CDR3, as DNA: TGTGCCAGCAGCTTAGTTGTGAGTGGGACTGAAGCTTTCTTT. The complete variable domain, with remaining parts taken from reference TRBV13 and TRBJ1-1, reads AAGVIQSPRHLIKEKRETATLKCYPIPRHDTVYWYQQGPGQDPQFLISFYEKMQSDKGSIPDRFSAQQFSDYHSELNMSSLELGDSALYFCASSLVVSGTEAFFGQGTRLTVV.

This clonotype was detected ten times or more. The CDR3 sequence: CSASRSGVSNQPQHF. CDR3 sequence (DNA): TGCAGTGCTAGCAGGTCGGGGGTTAGCAATCAGCCCCAGCATTTT. The chain links TRBV20-1 to TRBJ1-5; tentatively, D is TRBD1 (5 bases). The germline CDR1 and CDR2 sequences are DFQATT and SNEGSKA (reference sequence). This CDR3 contains 15 residues. V was trimmed by 3 bases and J by 0 bases, leaving 12 bases between them.

This clonotype was seen a handful of times. V gene TRBV19 combines with J gene TRBJ2-5; 8 bases fit TRBD1. Trimming at V came to 4 bases and at J to 4 bases, leaving 5 bases not matched to a gene. This CDR3 is 14 amino acids long. Germline V lookup: CDR1 LNHDA, CDR2 SQIVND (reference sequence). CDR3 coding DNA: TGTGCCAGTAGTACAACAGGGGGGCCAGAGACCCAGTACTTC. Amino acid sequence: CASSTTGGPETQYF.